The clone carrying this T cell receptor beta chain appeared once. The sample comes from a study of PD-L1 blockade in urothelial cancer. As for the study in general: Analyses used blood from 3 weeks (second dose) and 6 weeks after treatment start.

Using immunoSEQ multiplex PCR, the repertoire was profiled, and TCRdb retains in-frame clones only, with some absent. The repertoire holds 40,000 to 50,000 clones, around 88% seen once, with under 11% in the top ten. Time point specified: peripheral blood 6 weeks after treatment start. It was locally advanced or metastatic urothelial carcinoma that patients had. Trimming cost V 0 bases and J 0 bases, with 6 bases left between them. The CDR3 consists of 14 residues. Germline V gene sequence: CDR1 SGHNT, CDR2 YYREEE (reference sequence). The sequenced sample was PBMCs, obtained around atezolizumab (anti-PD-L1) treatment. V usage is TRBV5-4 and J usage is TRBJ1-1; D is unclear. This TCR derives from a man aged 55 to 69 with urothelial cancer. The CDR3 coding sequence is TGTGCCAGCAGCTTGGTGGGAGTGAACACTGAAGCTTTCTTT. Protein sequence: CASSLVGVNTEAFF.